This TCR beta chain was recovered during a study of blood T cell repertoires in COVID-19. The table lists this clone with a few counts. This table comes from immunoSEQ multiplex PCR, and its TCRdb copy is limited to in-frame clones, with some not included. The sample has 140,000 to 150,000 clones, 80% to 90% seen once. This CDR3 is built from 13 residues. Between the trimmed V and J ends, which lost 7 bases and 6 bases, there was a span of 12 bases. Germline CDR1 reads MNHEY; CDR2 reads SVGAGI. The sequenced material came from peripheral blood. The genes are TRBV6-5 and TRBJ2-2; D is unclear. The clonotype was recovered from a man aged 55 to 70 with active or convalescent COVID-19. The CDR3 spells CASIKAVAGELFF. CDR3 coding DNA: TGTGCCAGCATAAAGGCGGTCGCCGGGGAGCTGTTTTTT.